The 19 T cell receptor beta chains in this list originate from one sample, sequenced in a study of regulatory T cells in long-lasting Graves disease. Stated time point: persistent/refractory GD, antithyroid drugs over 5 years with positive TRAb. Extracted PBMC RNA gave rise to the TCR library. Assembly of TCR beta libraries relied on iRepertoire HTBI primers together with Arm-PCR of CDR3 regions. One entry per CDR3 protein results from TCRdb running MiXCR on the multiplex PCR reads. The sample lists over 350,000 distinct CDR3 sequences; 20% to 25% were seen once. The sequencing here drew on peripheral blood mononuclear cells (PBMCs), taken when the disease was refractory, from a patient treated with antithyroid drugs. These receptors were obtained from a female donor with Graves disease.

This clonotype was observed a few times. This rearrangement joins TRBV19 to TRBJ2-3, with TRBD2 identical over 7 bases. After removal of 11 bases from V and 6 bases from J, the junction contained 20 bases not matched to a gene. Looked up from germline, CDR1 is LNHDA and CDR2 is SQIVND (reference sequence). The CDR3 consists of 16 residues. CDR3 in amino acids: CAPRMSGAGARDTQYF. Written as DNA, the CDR3 is TGTGCCCCAAGAATGAGTGGGGCGGGAGCACGGGATACGCAGTATTTT. Together with reference TRBV19 and TRBJ2-3, the CDR3 gives the full variable domain: DGGITQSPKYLFRKEGQNVTLSCEQNLNHDAMYWYRQDPGQGLRLIYYSQIVNDFQKGDIAEGYSVSREKKESFPLTVTSAQKNPTAFYLCAPRMSGAGARDTQYFGPGTRLTVL.

This clonotype occurred a few times. The chain couples TRBV29-1 to TRBJ2-7; TRBD1 aligns across 12 bases. Germline assignment: CDR1 SQVTM and CDR2 ANQGSEA. V shed 4 bases, J shed 6 bases, and the junction held 4 bases outside the gene matches. The CDR3 extends over 13 amino acids. In DNA form, the CDR3 reads TGCAGCGTTGGCGGGACAGGGGGCCTCGAGCAGTACTTC. As protein: CSVGGTGGLEQYF.

This clonotype was seen just once. The CDR3 does not close with the conserved phenylalanine or tryptophan, likely indicating a read error. V gene TRBV7-3 combines with J gene TRBJ2-5; D gene ambiguous. Deletions cut 0 bases from V and 5 bases from J, with 4 bases between. This CDR3 is 12 amino acids long. Germline CDR1 SGHTA, CDR2 FQGTGA. CDR3 bases: TGTGCCAGCAGCTTAACTACGGAGACCCAGTACCTC. This translates into CASSLTTETQYL.

This clonotype was counted at least ten times. The chain combines TRBV6-1 with TRBJ2-5; D gene ambiguous. V was shortened by 8 bases and J by 5 bases, with 3 bases between the two germline ends. This CDR3 is 9 amino acids long. Germline-derived CDR1 and CDR2 are MNHNS and SASEGT. CDR3 DNA: TGTGCCAGCGGGGAGACCCAGTACTTC. Amino acids: CASGETQYF.

Ten or more counts support this clonotype. The chain links TRBV7-2 to TRBJ1-2; possible D gene TRBD1, 5 bases. The CDR3 loop spans 13 amino acids. The germline CDR1 and CDR2 sequences are SGHTA and FQGNSA. Trimming removed 1 base from V and 2 bases from J, with 5 bases in between. The CDR3 DNA sequence: TGTGCCAGCAGCTTAGGACAGAACTATGGCTACACCTTC. Amino acid sequence: CASSLGQNYGYTF.

The J gene is TRBJ1-1, the V gene TRBV29-1; D might be TRBD1 (5 bases). Germline assignment: CDR1 SQVTM and CDR2 ANQGSEA. CDR3 length: 14 amino acids. The V end lost 3 bases, the J end lost 4 bases, and 15 bases lay between the germline ends. The chain's CDR3 is CSVEGGNATTEAFF. The CDR3 DNA reads as TGCAGCGTTGAGGGGGGGAACGCGACCACTGAAGCTTTCTTT.

This clonotype was observed a handful of times. The chain has TRBV20-1 and TRBJ1-6; D is ambiguous. V gave up 1 base and J gave up 7 bases, with 8 bases separating them. CDR3 size: 13 residues. CDR1 and CDR2 from the germline V gene are DFQATT and SNEGSKA (reference sequence). CDR3: CSARGFVNSPLHF. CDR3 bases: TGCAGTGCTAGAGGGTTTGTGAATTCACCCCTCCACTTT.

In its sample, this clonotype was seen many times. The V call is TRBV6-2 or TRBV6-3, the J call TRBJ2-7; D is possibly TRBD2 (6 bases). Looked up from germline, CDR1 is MNHEY and CDR2 is SVGEGT. The length of the CDR3 is 15 residues. V lost 2 bases to trimming and J lost 6 bases, with 17 bases between them. The CDR3 sequence is CASSYDPRRVTEQYF. In DNA form, the CDR3 reads TGTGCCAGCAGTTACGACCCCCGGAGGGTTACCGAGCAGTACTTC.

This clonotype came up many times. The chain carries TRBV30 and TRBJ1-1; D not resolved. CDR1 and CDR2 from the germline V gene are GTSNPN and SVGIG (reference sequence). The CDR3 runs 13 residues. With 2 bases removed from V and 4 bases from J, the gap between germline ends came to 11 bases. CDR3 loop: CAWSRKIGTEAFF. CDR3 in DNA: TGTGCCTGGAGTCGAAAGATCGGCACTGAAGCTTTCTTT.

In its sample, this clonotype was seen many times. The genes are TRBV12-3 or TRBV12-4 and TRBJ2-7, with 10 bases fitting TRBD2. The CDR3 spans 13 residues. V dropped 8 bases and J dropped 5; count of bases not matched to a gene: 6. This CDR3 reads CASRSSGSNEQYF. The CDR3 DNA sequence: TGTGCCAGCCGGTCTAGCGGGAGTAACGAGCAGTACTTC.

This clonotype has at least ten counts. The rearrangement uses TRBV7-8 and TRBJ2-7; D gene uncertain. V was pared by 5 bases and J by 0 bases, with 8 bases between. Germline lookup yields CDR1 SGHVS and CDR2 FQNEAQ. The CDR3 has 13 amino acids. The DNA for the CDR3 is TGTGCCAGCAGCGCTCGGGCCTCCTACGAGCAGTACTTC. Its translation: CASSARASYEQYF.

J is TRBJ2-7 and V is TRBV6-2 or TRBV6-3; 9 positions match TRBD1. Trimming removed 5 bases from V and 6 bases from J; junction bases left unmatched: 5. The CDR3 is 13 residues long. Germline-derived CDR1 and CDR2 are MNHEY and SVGEGT. The CDR3 nucleotides read TGTGCCAGCAGTCCCGGGACAGGGATCGAGCAGTACTTC. It yields the protein CASSPGTGIEQYF.

In regard to this clonotype: A read error may be the cause here, since a much bigger clone is one base away. V is TRBV20-1 and J is TRBJ2-7; D might be TRBD2 (5 bases). Trimming shortened V by 2 bases and J by 3 bases, and 11 bases separated the two germline ends. Germline V gives CDR1 DFQATT, CDR2 SNEGSKA (reference sequence). This CDR3 has 13 residues. Here the CDR3 reads CSARSLGDYEQYF. CDR3 coding DNA: TGCAGTGCTAGAAGCCTGGGAGACTACGAGCAGTACTTC.

Concerning this clonotype: This CDR3 fails to terminate in the conserved phenylalanine or tryptophan, so it likely reflects a read error. The chain is built from TRBV29-1 and TRBJ2-7; 7 positions match TRBD1. Germline trimming cut 4 bases from V and 6 bases from J; bases unmatched to any gene: 6. The germline CDR1 and CDR2 sequences are SQVTM and ANQGSEA. The CDR3 contains 12 residues. DNA of the CDR3: TGCAGCGTTGCAGTGAACAGGGGCGAGCAGTACTCC. Its protein product is CSVAVNRGEQYS.

For the CDR3, the DNA is TGTGCCAGTAACCGGAGAGGCGAGCAGTACTTC. Encoded protein: CASNRRGEQYF. V usage is TRBV19 and J usage is TRBJ2-7, with D uncertain. This CDR3 has 11 amino acids. CDR1 is LNHDA and CDR2 is SQIVND in the germline V gene (reference sequence). V lost 7 bases to trimming and J lost 6 bases, with 10 bases between them.

In its sample, this clonotype was seen a few times. CDR3 in DNA: TGCGCCAGCAGCGCGGGACAGGGCACCACCACTGAAGCTTTCTTT. Translation gives CASSAGQGTTTEAFF. The gene calls are TRBV5-1 and TRBJ1-1; 9 bases align to TRBD1. Germline trimming cut 4 bases from V and 4 bases from J; bases unmatched to any gene: 8. Germline lookup yields CDR1 SGHRS and CDR2 YFSETQ. The CDR3 contains 15 residues.

This clonotype was picked up many times. The rearrangement joins TRBV12-3 or TRBV12-4 to TRBJ2-2, with 12 bases that match TRBD2. V shed 6 bases and J 5 bases; nucleotides not matched to a gene: 4. There are 15 residues in the CDR3. The CDR3 loop reads CASSSSGRGTGELFF. The CDR3 DNA is TGTGCCAGCAGCTCTAGCGGGAGGGGGACCGGGGAGCTGTTTTTT.

This clonotype was counted many times. The V gene is TRBV2, the J gene TRBJ1-4, with 8 bases that match TRBD1. From germline, CDR1 is SNHLY and CDR2 FYNNEI. The CDR3 sequence is 14 residues long. V was clipped by 4 bases and J by 3 bases; unmatched bases: 1. This chain's CDR3 is CASSGQGPNEKLFF. The DNA for the CDR3 is TGTGCCAGCAGTGGACAGGGGCCTAATGAAAAACTGTTTTTT.

This clonotype was observed at least ten times. The CDR3 coding sequence is TGTGCCAGCAGTGGACAGGCGCCCTTTAAGGCCCAGCATTTT. Protein sequence: CASSGQAPFKAQHF. V gene TRBV28 combines with J gene TRBJ1-5; TRBD1 matches at 7 bases. The ends lost 5 bases at V and 11 bases at J; junction bases unmatched: 12. The CDR3 is 14 amino acids. The V gene's germline CDR1 is MDHEN and CDR2 SYDVKM.